Detailed here is one T cell receptor (beta chain). This specimen comes from a study of blood T cell repertoires in COVID-19. Study background: Sites across the United States, Italy and Spain contributed samples from acute and convalescent COVID-19.

Sequenced by immunoSEQ multiplex PCR; TCRdb stores in-frame clones only, minus some. The sample lists fewer than 700,000 clones, around nine tenths occurring once. Trimming took 6 bases from V and 8 from J; bases not matched to a gene: 12. The CDR3 covers 14 residues. The germline V gene encodes CDR1 SQVTM and CDR2 ANQGSEA. The clonotype comes from a woman aged 45-60 years with COVID-19, enrolled during active disease. This chain uses TRBV29-1 with TRBJ2-1; 8 bases map to TRBD1. The source material was peripheral blood. The CDR3: CSVLFPGTGYEQFF. The CDR3 DNA reads as TGCAGCGTCCTCTTCCCCGGGACAGGCTATGAGCAGTTCTTC.